A single sample is the source of the 4 T cell receptor beta chains below, sequenced in a study of blood T cell repertoires in COVID-19. Profiling relied on immunoSEQ multiplex PCR, and the TCRdb table lists in-frame clones only, not all of them. The sample lists fewer than 450,000 clones, more than 75% seen once, with 1% in the top ten. The sequencing input was PBMCs or T cells enriched from blood (not recorded which). The receptors were gathered from a woman in her thirties who had recovered from COVID-19.

The chain employs TRBV24-1 and TRBJ2-2; tentative D call: TRBD1 (6 bases). Trimming cost V 4 bases and J 7 bases, with 12 bases left between them. Germline V gene sequence: CDR1 KGHDR, CDR2 SFDVKD. The CDR3 totals 14 residues. The CDR3 coding sequence is TGTGCCACCAGTGACTTTACAGGGAACGGGGAGCTGTTTTTT. This codes for CATSDFTGNGELFF.

The chain uses TRBV5-1 and TRBJ2-3, with 8 nucleotides matching TRBD1. This CDR3 is built from 17 residues. The ends lost 2 bases at V and 5 bases at J; junction bases unmatched: 13. Per the germline V gene, CDR1 is SGHRS and CDR2 is YFSETQ. The CDR3 DNA sequence: TGCGCCAGCAGCTTTTGGACAGGGCCTCCCCGAGGAGATACGCAGTATTTT. It yields the protein CASSFWTGPPRGDTQYF. Supplemented by reference TRBV5-1 and TRBJ2-3, the full variable domain reads KAGVTQTPRYLIKTRGQQVTLSCSPISGHRSVSWYQQTPGQGLQFLFEYFSETQRNKGNFPGRFSGRQFSNSRSEMNVSTLELGDSALYLCASSFWTGPPRGDTQYFGPGTRLTVL.

This clone was recorded once. The chain couples TRBV7-9 to TRBJ2-2; TRBD2 might be the D (5 bases). Germline assignment: CDR1 SEHNR and CDR2 FQNEAQ (reference sequence). The CDR3 contains 17 residues. Trimming shortened V by 5 bases and J by 3 bases, and 19 bases separated the two germline ends. As DNA, the CDR3 is TGTGCCAGCAGCGAACTTCCCGGGGAGCTCGACACCGGGGAGCTGTTTTTT. Protein: CASSELPGELDTGELFF.

The CDR3 DNA reads as TGTGCCAGTAGTATGTGGACAGGGGGCACTGAAGCTTTCTTT. Protein product: CASSMWTGGTEAFF. The chain links TRBV19 to TRBJ1-1; TRBD1 aligns across 10 bases. The J segment lost 4 bases and the V segment lost 3 bases, leaving 2 bases of the junction unmatched. The length of the CDR3 is 14 residues. Germline V gene data show CDR1 as LNHDA and CDR2 as SQIVND (reference sequence).